Listed below are T cell receptor beta chains from one sample, sequenced in a study of T cell responses to AZD1222 COVID-19 vaccine. Generated by immunoSEQ multiplex PCR, the TCRdb table keeps only in-frame clones and is missing some. The table shows 15,000 to 20,000 clones, with less than 90% occurring only once. Source: peripheral blood, taken 28 days after the second AZD1222 dose. These receptors all stem from an adult who received the AZD1222 COVID-19 vaccine. The CDR3 runs from the conserved cysteine through the conserved F or W. The order of the fields is clone size, J gene, D gene, V gene, CDR3 DNA, CDR3 protein. The D gene is left open where the match is weak. Size tells how often a clone was seen (once, few, many) or the class of an expanded clone, and some rows leave it out.

>.|TRBJ2-3|.|TRBV6-2/TRBV6-3
TGTGCCAGCAGTTACTCGTCTAAACTCACCACCCCGCCAGATACGCAGTATTTT
CASSYSSKLTTPPDTQYF
>.|TRBJ2-2|.|TRBV19
TGTGCCAGTAGTATATTACAAGACTCGAACACCGGGGAGCTGTTTTTT
CASSILQDSNTGELFF
>.|TRBJ1-1|.|TRBV19
TGTGCCAGTAAACACAGGGAGAACACTGAAGCTTTCTTT
CASKHRENTEAFF
>.|TRBJ2-1|.|TRBV5-1
TGCGCCAGCAGCCAAGATACCAATGAGCAGTTCTTC
CASSQDTNEQFF
>once|TRBJ2-2|.|TRBV5-5
TGTGCCAGCAGCGTAGAAGTCAGGATCTCCGGGGAGCTGTTTTTT
CASSVEVRISGELFF
>.|TRBJ1-5|TRBD1|TRBV18
TGTGCCAGCTCACCGACAGGGGTGGACAATCAGCCCCAGCATTTT
CASSPTGVDNQPQHF
>.|TRBJ2-7|.|TRBV19
TGTGCCAGTAGTTTGAAGGGGACTGGGAGGTCCTACGAGCAGTACTTC
CASSLKGTGRSYEQYF
>.|TRBJ1-2|.|TRBV10-3
TGTGCCATCAACCCACAGGGCCAAGGCTACACCTTC
CAINPQGQGYTF
>.|TRBJ1-3|.|TRBV18
TGTGCCAGCTCCCCTACCTCGGGTGGAAACACCATATATTTT
CASSPTSGGNTIYF
>.|TRBJ2-1|TRBD2|TRBV4-1
TGCGCCAGCAGCCAATTGACTAGCGGGAGACGGTACAATGAGCAGTTCTTC
CASSQLTSGRRYNEQFF
>.|TRBJ1-1|.|TRBV18
TGTGCCAGCTCGATACTGGCCGCGACTGAAGCTTTCTTT
CASSILAATEAFF
>few|TRBJ2-5|.|TRBV2
TGTGCCAGCAGTGAGTGGTGGAGCAAAGAGACCCAGTACTTC
CASSEWWSKETQYF
>.|TRBJ2-7|TRBD2|TRBV5-4
TGTGCCAGCAGCTTGAGACTAGCGGGAGACGAGCAGTACTTC
CASSLRLAGDEQYF
>.|TRBJ2-7|.|TRBV11-3
TGTGCCAGCAGCTTAGATTTCCAGGGACCCTACGAGCAGTACTTC
CASSLDFQGPYEQYF
>few|TRBJ1-1|TRBD1|TRBV7-3
TGTGCCAGCAGCCTGGGACAGTCCGCCGAAGCTTTCTTT
CASSLGQSAEAFF
>.|TRBJ2-1|TRBD2|TRBV7-2
TGTGCCAGCAGCTCGCCTGGGACTAGCGGGAGGGCCTCCTACAATGAGCAGTTCTTC
CASSSPGTSGRASYNEQFF
>.|TRBJ1-4|.|TRBV18
TGTGCCAGCTCACTCGATGCTAATGAAAAACTGTTTTTT
CASSLDANEKLFF
>once|TRBJ2-7|.|TRBV6-5
TGTGCCAGCAGTCCCCCGGGCCAACTAGTCCAGTACTTC
CASSPPGQLVQYF
>.|TRBJ1-6|TRBD1|TRBV3-1/TRBV3-2
TGTGCCAGCAGCAATGGGACCGGGACAGGAAGGGATTCACCCCTCCACTTT
CASSNGTGTGRDSPLHF
>once|TRBJ1-1|.|TRBV6-5
TGTGCCAGCAGTAATCAGGGTGGAGGCACTGAAGCTTTCTTT
CASSNQGGGTEAFF
>.|TRBJ2-7|TRBD1|TRBV3-1/TRBV3-2
TGTGCCAGCAGCCGAGGACAGGGAACCGAGCAGTACTTC
CASSRGQGTEQYF
>.|TRBJ2-1|TRBD2|TRBV7-2
TGTGCCAGCAGCTCGGGACTAGCGGGTTACTCCTACAATGAGCAGTTCTTC
CASSSGLAGYSYNEQFF
>few|TRBJ2-7|TRBD2|TRBV3-1/TRBV3-2
TGTGCCAGCAGCCGCGGGACTAGCGGGGTTGAGGAGCAGTACTTC
CASSRGTSGVEEQYF
>.|TRBJ2-7|.|TRBV28
TGTGCCAGCAGTTCCCGGTTTACCTACGAGCAGTACTTC
CASSSRFTYEQYF